A single sample is the source of the 13 T cell receptor beta chains below, sequenced in a study of blood T cell repertoires in COVID-19. Sequencing used immunoSEQ multiplex PCR; TCRdb keeps in-frame clones, though not all of them. This sample yields some 250,000 clones, of which over 85% are seen a single time; 3.5% to 4% belongs to the top ten. The material sequenced was PBMCs or T cells enriched from blood (not recorded which). The receptors originated from a woman aged 25-40 years with acute COVID-19.

A few counts support this clone. The rearrangement joins TRBV29-1 to TRBJ2-1; the D gene is possibly TRBD2 (6 bases). Germline loops: CDR1 SQVTM, CDR2 ANQGSEA. The CDR3 has 15 amino acids. The germline V and J ends were trimmed by 3 bases and 0 bases, with 12 bases remaining between them. The DNA for the CDR3 is TGCAGCGTTGACCCCCGGGACTCCTCCTACAATGAGCAGTTCTTC. Its protein product is CSVDPRDSSYNEQFF.

The rearrangement links TRBV24-1 to TRBJ2-5; TRBD1 agrees at 8 bases. Trimming took 4 bases from V and 5 from J; bases not matched to a gene: 5. Germline V CDR1 and CDR2: KGHDR, SFDVKD. The CDR3 runs to 14 residues. The CDR3 region is CATSEGRGPETQYF. In DNA form, the CDR3 reads TGTGCCACCAGTGAGGGCAGGGGGCCCGAGACCCAGTACTTC.

The chain combines TRBV2 with TRBJ1-4; 7 nucleotides line up with TRBD1. The CDR3 runs 13 residues. Germline V lookup: CDR1 SNHLY, CDR2 FYNNEI. V shed 6 bases, J shed 7 bases, and the junction held 5 bases outside the gene matches. CDR3 loop: CASRQGPTEKLFF. DNA of the CDR3: TGTGCCAGCAGACAGGGGCCGACTGAAAAACTGTTTTTT.

The chain employs TRBV6-5 and TRBJ2-7; 8 bases are shared with TRBD2. Germline CDR1 MNHEY, CDR2 SVGAGI. Trimming cost V 6 bases and J 2 bases; bases outside gene matches: 3. The CDR3 covers 13 residues. The DNA for the CDR3 is TGTGCCAGCAGGGTAGCGGGGCCCTACGAGCAGTACTTC. It encodes CASRVAGPYEQYF.

The chain employs TRBV29-1 and TRBJ2-6; a weak D match, TRBD2 (6 bases). Between the trimmed V and J ends, which lost 6 bases and 2 bases, there was a span of 14 bases. Germline V gives CDR1 SQVTM, CDR2 ANQGSEA. The CDR3 has 15 residues. CDR3 protein: CSVDRGLAGANVLTF. CDR3 DNA sequence: TGCAGCGTGGATCGGGGACTGGCTGGGGCCAACGTCCTGACTTTC.

V usage is TRBV4-3 and J usage is TRBJ2-1; 7 nucleotides align to TRBD1. V shed 8 bases and J 4 bases; nucleotides not matched to a gene: 11. CDR1 and CDR2 (germline): LGHNA, YSLEER. The length of the CDR3 is 15 residues. The CDR3 region has the DNA TGCGCCAGCGGCTCCACAGGGGAAAGGTACAATGAGCAGTTCTTC. Translated, it gives CASGSTGERYNEQFF.

The V gene is TRBV12-3 or TRBV12-4, the J gene TRBJ1-1; TRBD1 agrees at 7 bases. The V gene end was trimmed by 6 bases and the J gene end by 5 bases; junction bases not matched to a gene: 6. The CDR3 loop spans 13 amino acids. The CDR3 bases are TGTGCCAGCAGCCTAGGGGGCTGGACTGAAGCTTTCTTT. Its protein product is CASSLGGWTEAFF.

J is TRBJ1-1 and V is TRBV29-1, with D tentatively TRBD1 (6 bases). The CDR3 extends over 14 amino acids. Germline assignment: CDR1 SQVTM and CDR2 ANQGSEA. Trimming pared 4 bases from V and 8 bases from J, leaving 20 bases between. CDR3 DNA: TGCAGCGTTGTCGGTCAGACAGGACAGTCGGAAGCTTTCTTT. It codes for CSVVGQTGQSEAFF. Variable domain in full (rest from reference TRBV29-1 and TRBJ1-1): SAVISQKPSRDICQRGTSLTIQCQVDSQVTMMFWYRQQPGQSLTLIATANQGSEATYESGFVIDKFPISRPNLTFSTLTVSNMSPEDSSIYLCSVVGQTGQSEAFFGQGTRLTVV.

V usage is TRBV29-1 and J usage is TRBJ1-1; D gene uncertain. Per the germline V gene, CDR1 is SQVTM and CDR2 is ANQGSEA. Trimming stripped 5 bases from V and 0 bases from J, with 7 bases between. The CDR3 runs to 12 residues. The CDR3 DNA reads TGCAGCGTTCTAGAGATGAACACTGAAGCTTTCTTT. Protein: CSVLEMNTEAFF. Based on the CDR3 plus reference TRBV29-1 and TRBJ1-1, the full variable domain is SAVISQKPSRDICQRGTSLTIQCQVDSQVTMMFWYRQQPGQSLTLIATANQGSEATYESGFVIDKFPISRPNLTFSTLTVSNMSPEDSSIYLCSVLEMNTEAFFGQGTRLTVV.

This rearrangement joins TRBV7-2 to TRBJ2-3; 12 bases align to TRBD1. The J segment lost 6 bases and the V segment lost 1 base, leaving 5 bases of the junction unmatched. The CDR3 totals 16 residues. Germline lookup yields CDR1 SGHTA and CDR2 FQGNSA. The CDR3 DNA follows: TGTGCCAGCAGCTTAGGCGGGACAGGGGGCAGGGATACGCAGTATTTT. Translating it yields CASSLGGTGGRDTQYF.

The V gene is TRBV12-3 or TRBV12-4, the J gene TRBJ1-1; perhaps TRBD1 as D (6 bases). Trimming took off 6 bases at V and 4 bases at J, with 12 bases between the two ends. The CDR3 contains 13 residues. CDR3 sequence (DNA): TGTGCCAGCAGCCCTGGGGGGGCCACTGAAGCTTTCTTT. This codes for CASSPGGATEAFF.

The V call is TRBV7-6, the J call TRBJ2-1; D may be TRBD1 (5 bases). Per the germline V gene, CDR1 is SGHVS and CDR2 is FNYEAQ. V lost 1 base, J lost 7 bases, and 8 bases lay in between. The CDR3 covers 13 residues. CDR3 region: CASSLGSGNEQFF. The CDR3 region has the DNA TGTGCCAGCAGCTTAGGATCAGGGAATGAGCAGTTCTTC.

The chain combines TRBV4-1 with TRBJ1-5; 8 bases are shared with TRBD1. Germline assignment: CDR1 MGHRA and CDR2 YSYEKL. The CDR3 runs 19 residues. Trimming at V came to 3 bases and at J to 2 bases, leaving 15 bases not matched to a gene. The CDR3, as DNA: TGCGCCAGCAGCCACCCCCGGCGGGACAGGCGGTTACGCAATCAGCCCCAGCATTTT. Residues: CASSHPRRDRRLRNQPQHF.